This T cell receptor (beta chain) was sequenced for a study of CD8 T cells in ankylosing spondylitis. V was clipped by 2 bases and J by 3 bases, with 7 bases between them. CDR1 and CDR2 from the germline V gene are SEHNR and FQNEAQ (reference sequence). This CDR3 comprises 13 residues. Whole-study findings and limits: Blood from ankylosing spondylitis patients appeared to carry a characteristic roughly eight-variant TCR beta motif. Disease-linked clones displayed a CD8+ phenotype and appeared relatively rarely in peripheral blood. Disease-associated clones were reportedly significantly overrepresented in matched ankylosing spondylitis synovial fluid. Certain motif variants had earlier been reported in reactive arthritis synovial fluid and blood.

Each TCR beta library was made by quantitative 5'-RACE that incorporated molecular barcodes. MiXCR was run by TCRdb on the 5' RACE reads, yielding one entry per CDR3 protein. The sample consists of some 240,000 distinct CDR3 sequences, about 7% of them appearing once. This clonotype was seen at least ten times. Its target is unknown. The clonotype comes from a male donor with ankylosing spondylitis. This chain uses TRBV7-9 with TRBJ2-5; D gene ambiguous. Specimen: blood, either unsorted or a sorted T cell fraction (not recorded which). This CDR3 reads CASSLPGEETQYF. The CDR3 coding sequence is TGTGCCAGCAGCTTACCCGGTGAAGAGACCCAGTACTTC.